The next 30 T cell receptor beta chains were all read from a single sample in a study of OX40 agonist ivuxolimab in advanced cancers. Using immunoSEQ multiplex PCR, the repertoire was profiled, and TCRdb retains in-frame clones only, with some absent. This sample yields some 80,000 clones, of which about nine tenths are seen a single time; 0.45% to 0.55% belongs to the top ten. Sequences were derived from CD4+ or CD8+ T cells sorted from blood, sampled in a trial of the OX40 agonist ivuxolimab. These receptors originate from an adult with an advanced solid tumor such as melanoma, head and neck, liver or kidney cancer.

V usage is TRBV2 and J usage is TRBJ2-7; TRBD1 is a possible D gene (6 bases). The germline V gene has CDR1 SNHLY and CDR2 FYNNEI. Trimming took off 2 bases at V and 2 bases at J, with 10 bases between the two ends. The CDR3 is made up of 14 amino acids. CDR3 region: CASSERQEAYEQYF. CDR3 sequence (DNA): TGTGCCAGCAGTGAAAGACAGGAAGCCTACGAGCAGTACTTC.

The V call is TRBV6-5, the J call TRBJ1-2; D remains unclear. V lost 8 bases to trimming and J lost 8 bases, with 15 bases between them. The CDR3 runs 12 residues. Looked up from germline, CDR1 is MNHEY and CDR2 is SVGAGI. The chain's CDR3 is CASRGPNGGYTF. CDR3 bases: TGTGCCAGCCGCGGCCCCAATGGCGGCTACACCTTC.

This clone showed up just a few times. The chain couples TRBV5-4 to TRBJ2-3; the match to TRBD2 covers 11 bases. The V gene's germline CDR1 is SGHNT and CDR2 YYREEE (reference sequence). With 4 bases clipped from V and 0 bases from J, the junction kept 4 bases outside the gene matches. This CDR3 contains 16 residues. Here the CDR3 DNA reads TGTGCCAGCAGCCTGGGACTAGCGGATAGCACAGATACGCAGTATTTT. Its protein product is CASSLGLADSTDTQYF.

This chain uses TRBV13 with TRBJ2-3; D unclear. This CDR3 is built from 11 residues. Trimming cost V 6 bases and J 4 bases, with 5 bases left between them. Germline CDR1 PRHDT, CDR2 FYEKMQ (reference sequence). CDR3 DNA sequence: TGTGCCAGCAGGCAAGCAGATACGCAGTATTTT. This translates into CASRQADTQYF.

The V and J genes are TRBV27 and TRBJ2-2; 10 bases align to TRBD2. V gave up 8 bases and J gave up 7 bases; unmatched junction bases: 13. CDR3 length: 16 residues. Germline lookup yields CDR1 MNHEY and CDR2 SMNVEV (reference sequence). For the CDR3, the DNA is TGTGCCAGCGGGGTCCGGCTAGCGGGAGCAGACGGGGAGCTGTTTTTT. Encoded protein: CASGVRLAGADGELFF.

The chain is built from TRBV7-2 and TRBJ2-3; D unclear. The length of the CDR3 is 14 residues. The V and J ends lost 1 base and 2 bases respectively, with 7 bases between them. Germline V gives CDR1 SGHTA, CDR2 FQGNSA. CDR3 sequence: CASSLDSNTDTQYF. The DNA for the CDR3 is TGTGCCAGCAGCTTAGACTCCAACACAGATACGCAGTATTTT.

The rearrangement links TRBV5-4 to TRBJ2-5; D uncertain. Trimming pared 5 bases from V and 2 bases from J, leaving 19 bases between. Per the germline V gene, CDR1 is SGHNT and CDR2 is YYREEE (reference sequence). The length of the CDR3 is 16 residues. CDR3 nucleotides: TGTGCCAGCAGTCCCACTACCGGGCCCAAACAAGAGACCCAGTACTTC. As protein: CASSPTTGPKQETQYF.

This chain links TRBV4-2 with TRBJ2-2; 9 bases line up with TRBD2. The CDR3 covers 14 residues. Germline V lookup: CDR1 LGHNA, CDR2 YNFKEQ. After removal of 8 bases from V and 6 bases from J, the junction contained 7 bases not matched to a gene. The CDR3 DNA is TGTGCCAGCGGGGGACTAGCCAACTCCGGGGAGCTGTTTTTT. Translated: CASGGLANSGELFF.

This chain connects TRBV2 to TRBJ2-2; D not resolved. Trimming removed 7 bases from V and 6 bases from J, with 12 bases in between. The CDR3 contains 13 residues. Per germline, CDR1 SNHLY and CDR2 FYNNEI. The CDR3 nucleotides read TGTGCCAGCATCGAAAGGTACCCCGGGGAGCTGTTTTTT. It translates to CASIERYPGELFF. Full variable domain (remainder filled in from reference TRBV2 and TRBJ2-2): EPEVTQTPSHQVTQMGQEVILRCVPISNHLYFYWYRQILGQKVEFLVSFYNNEISEKSEIFDDQFSVERPDGSNFTLKIRSTKLEDSAMYFCASIERYPGELFFGEGSRLTVL.

The rearrangement links TRBV11-2 to TRBJ2-4; 8 bases map to TRBD1. CDR3 length: 19 amino acids. The J segment lost 5 bases and the V segment lost 2 bases, leaving 17 bases of the junction unmatched. The germline CDR1 and CDR2 sequences are SGHAT and FQNNGV. The CDR3 DNA reads TGTGCCAGCAGCTTATCGAGAGAGGACAGGGCTCAATCGGAAAACATTCAGTACTTC. This translates into CASSLSREDRAQSENIQYF.

The chain employs TRBV5-8 and TRBJ1-5; the D gene is possibly TRBD1 (5 bases). V was cut by 6 bases and J by 4 bases, with 11 bases left in between. Per the germline V gene, CDR1 is SGHTS and CDR2 is YDEGEE. The CDR3 extends over 13 amino acids. The CDR3 loop is CASNLDRNQPQHF. The CDR3 region has the DNA TGTGCCAGCAACTTAGACAGAAATCAGCCCCAGCATTTT.

This clone has a single count. The chain links TRBV6-1 to TRBJ2-7, with 8 nucleotides matching TRBD1. Germline V gene lookup returns CDR1 MNHNS and CDR2 SASEGT. After removal of 8 bases from V and 6 bases from J, the junction contained 15 bases not matched to a gene. The CDR3 is 15 residues long. CDR3 in amino acids: CASRLQTGVKGEQYF. The CDR3 bases are TGTGCCAGCCGCCTACAGACAGGGGTCAAGGGCGAGCAGTACTTC.

CDR3 in DNA: TGTGCCAGCAGCTTAGGCAGACAGGGGGTCACTGAAGCTTTCTTT. Protein product: CASSLGRQGVTEAFF. The V and J genes are TRBV7-8 and TRBJ1-1; 9 bases align to TRBD1. From germline, CDR1 is SGHVS and CDR2 FQNEAQ. This CDR3 has 15 amino acids. V gave up 1 base and J gave up 4 bases; unmatched junction bases: 4. The complete variable domain, with remaining parts taken from reference TRBV7-8 and TRBJ1-1, reads GAGVSQSPRYKVAKRGQDVALRCDPISGHVSLFWYQQALGQGPEFLTYFQNEAQLDKSGLPSDRFFAERPEGSVSTLKIQRTQQEDSAVYLCASSLGRQGVTEAFFGQGTRLTVV.

The chain couples TRBV5-5 to TRBJ2-3; possibly TRBD1 or TRBD2 for D (5 bases each). V dropped 5 bases and J dropped 5 bases, with 9 bases sitting between them. This CDR3 is 12 amino acids long. Germline assignment: CDR1 SGHKS and CDR2 YYEKEE (reference sequence). The DNA for the CDR3 is TGTGCCAGCAGACAGGACTTAGATACGCAGTATTTT. Translating gives CASRQDLDTQYF.

The chain has TRBV19 and TRBJ2-1, with TRBD2 matching 9 bases. This CDR3 contains 15 residues. Per germline, CDR1 LNHDA and CDR2 SQIVND (reference sequence). V was pared by 6 bases and J by 4 bases, with 7 bases of the junction left unmatched. The CDR3 here is CASRPGLAIYNEQFF. The CDR3 region has the DNA TGTGCCAGTAGACCGGGACTAGCTATTTACAATGAGCAGTTCTTC.

The chain is built from TRBV12-5 and TRBJ2-3; weak D call: TRBD2 (6 bases). Germline V lookup: CDR1 LGHNT, CDR2 FRNRAP. The V and J ends lost 3 bases and 4 bases respectively, with 20 bases between them. CDR3 length: 17 amino acids. This CDR3 reads CASGFGELTGVPDTQYF. CDR3 nucleotide sequence: TGTGCTAGTGGTTTCGGTGAACTGACGGGAGTCCCAGATACGCAGTATTTT.

The chain couples TRBV29-1 to TRBJ1-2; 8 bases fit TRBD1. CDR3 length: 12 residues. V lost 4 bases to trimming and J lost 6 bases; unmatched junction nucleotides: 4. Germline V CDR1 and CDR2: SQVTM, ANQGSEA. CDR3 in DNA: TGCAGCGTTGCCGGACAGGGCGATGGCTACACCTTC. Residues: CSVAGQGDGYTF.

The rearrangement links TRBV5-1 to TRBJ1-2; D possibly corresponds to TRBD1 (6 bases). V was clipped by 1 base and J by 0 bases, with 10 bases between them. CDR1 and CDR2 from the germline V gene are SGHRS and YFSETQ. CDR3 length equals 15 residues. In DNA form, the CDR3 reads TGCGCCAGCAGCTTGCAGGGGAGTTCTAACTATGGCTACACCTTC. Protein sequence: CASSLQGSSNYGYTF.

This clone has only a few counts. This chain connects TRBV11-2 to TRBJ2-5, with 10 nucleotides matching TRBD2. Unmatched junction bases numbered 3, after V lost 1 base and J lost 1 base. This CDR3 is 16 amino acids long. CDR1 is SGHAT and CDR2 is FQNNGV in the germline V gene. The CDR3 DNA reads TGTGCCAGCAGCTTAGGACTAGCGGGCCTCCAAGAGACCCAGTACTTC. It encodes CASSLGLAGLQETQYF.

A few counts support this clone. The chain has TRBV28 and TRBJ2-2; no definite D call. Trimming shortened V by 4 bases and J by 0 bases, and 3 bases separated the two germline ends. In germline, CDR1 is MDHEN, CDR2 SYDVKM. The CDR3 sequence is 13 residues long. For the CDR3, the DNA is TGTGCCAGCAGTTCCCCGAACACCGGGGAGCTGTTTTTT. Its translation: CASSSPNTGELFF.

This chain links TRBV19 with TRBJ2-3; TRBD2 matches 7 bases. The CDR3 runs 13 residues. Germline trimming cut 4 bases from V and 5 bases from J; bases unmatched to any gene: 3. CDR1 is LNHDA and CDR2 is SQIVND in the germline V gene (reference sequence). The CDR3 here is CASSSGRGDTQYF. Written as DNA, the CDR3 is TGTGCCAGTAGTAGTGGGAGGGGAGATACGCAGTATTTT.

The chain has TRBV6-1 and TRBJ2-3; D not resolved. V lost 4 bases and J 2 bases, leaving 7 bases between the germline ends. The CDR3 is 13 residues long. The germline V gene encodes CDR1 MNHNS and CDR2 SASEGT. The CDR3 DNA sequence: TGTGCCAGCAGTGTTTCAGCCACAGATACGCAGTATTTT. This sequence encodes CASSVSATDTQYF.

The V and J genes are TRBV9 and TRBJ1-5, with 7 bases lining up with TRBD1. V was clipped by 4 bases and J by 3 bases; unmatched bases: 4. The CDR3 extends over 14 amino acids. Germline CDR1 is SGDLS and CDR2 is YYNGEE. The CDR3 DNA sequence: TGTGCCAGCAGCAGGGGGCTAAACAATCAGCCCCAGCATTTT. The encoded protein is CASSRGLNNQPQHF.

This clone is a singleton in its sample. This chain connects TRBV5-1 to TRBJ1-1; possibly TRBD1 for D (6 bases). V gave up 6 bases and J gave up 1 base, with 16 bases separating them. CDR1 is SGHRS, CDR2 YFSETQ, per germline. This CDR3 is built from 15 residues. The CDR3 loop reads CASNPGQGSNTEAFF. The CDR3 DNA reads TGCGCCAGCAACCCGGGACAAGGCTCGAACACTGAAGCTTTCTTT.

This clone was observed a single time. At one end the junction does not follow the germline gene, possibly because of a read error. The chain combines TRBV28 with TRBJ1-1, with D perhaps TRBD1 (5 bases). From germline, CDR1 is MDHEN and CDR2 SYDVKM. CDR3 length equals 14 residues. In nucleotides, the CDR3 is TGTGCCAGCAGCTTATCTCAGGGAAACACTGAAGCTTTCTTT. This encodes CASSLSQGNTEAFF.

The chain couples TRBV6-4 to TRBJ1-1; tentatively, D is TRBD1 (5 bases). Trimming took off 5 bases at V and 4 bases at J, with 14 bases between the two ends. Germline CDR1 is MRHNA and CDR2 is SNTAGT. The CDR3 has 14 amino acids. CDR3 in DNA: TGTGCCAGCAGTTCCCAGGGAGGTACCACTGAAGCTTTCTTT. It encodes CASSSQGGTTEAFF.

There are a few counts of this clone. The chain combines TRBV6-1 with TRBJ2-5, with D possibly matching TRBD1 (6 bases). Per the germline V gene, CDR1 is MNHNS and CDR2 is SASEGT. Deletions cut 7 bases from V and 0 bases from J, with 9 bases between. This CDR3 contains 13 residues. The CDR3 nucleotides are TGTGCCAGCATGTACAGGGACCAAGAGACCCAGTACTTC. Its translation is CASMYRDQETQYF.

The chain is built from TRBV6-6 and TRBJ1-5; perhaps TRBD1 as D (6 bases). CDR3 length: 16 amino acids. Per germline, CDR1 MNHNY and CDR2 SVGAGI (reference sequence). V lost 8 bases and J lost 0, with 17 bases in between. As DNA, the CDR3 is TGTGCCAGCGAGGCCCCAGGGGCGTATAGCAATCAGCCCCAGCATTTT. This sequence encodes CASEAPGAYSNQPQHF.

This sequence joins TRBV29-1 and TRBJ2-1; D is possibly TRBD2 (5 bases). CDR3 length: 12 amino acids. Looked up from germline, CDR1 is SQVTM and CDR2 is ANQGSEA. Trimming removed 2 bases at V and 4 bases at J, with 6 bases between. CDR3 bases: TGCAGCGTTGAACGGACTTACAATGAGCAGTTCTTC. Protein product: CSVERTYNEQFF.

J is TRBJ2-6 and V is TRBV5-6; D is perhaps TRBD2 (6 bases). With 0 bases removed from V and 1 base from J, the gap between germline ends came to 8 bases. CDR1 SGHDT and CDR2 YYEEEE come from the germline V gene. This CDR3 is 16 amino acids long. In DNA form, the CDR3 reads TGTGCCAGCAGCTTGGTAGGAGGGTCTGGGGCCAACGTCCTGACTTTC. Amino acid sequence: CASSLVGGSGANVLTF.